The 25 T cell receptor beta chains below were found in one sample sequenced in a study of response to subunit inactivated influenza vaccine. TCRdb used MiXCR to reprocess the RT-PCR reads, holding one entry per CDR3 protein. This table holds 550,000 to 800,000 distinct CDR3 sequences, approximately 15% found once. The sequencing used PBMCs from blood, collected 14 to 15 days before vaccination. These receptors all stem from a man aged 50 or older who received an inactivated influenza vaccine.

The chain employs TRBV24-1 and TRBJ2-3; possible D gene TRBD1, 5 bases. CDR3 length equals 12 residues. The germline V gene encodes CDR1 KGHDR and CDR2 SFDVKD. Trimming took off 8 bases at V and 2 bases at J, with 7 bases between the two ends. Here the CDR3 reads CATKGFTDTQYF. The CDR3 DNA sequence: TGTGCCACCAAGGGGTTCACAGATACGCAGTATTTT.

The chain recombines TRBV7-3 with TRBJ2-1, with 10 bases fitting TRBD2. The CDR3 contains 15 residues. Germline lookup yields CDR1 SGHTA and CDR2 FQGTGA. Trimming took 5 bases from V and 2 from J; bases not matched to a gene: 3. The CDR3 sequence is CASSELAGPYNEQFF. In DNA, the CDR3 is TGTGCCAGCAGCGAACTAGCGGGACCCTACAATGAGCAGTTCTTC.

The chain joins TRBV20-1 to TRBJ1-6; 8 positions match TRBD1. This CDR3 has 14 amino acids. V lost 6 bases, J lost 11 bases, and 12 bases stayed unmatched. Germline loops: CDR1 DFQATT, CDR2 SNEGSKA (reference sequence). Written as DNA, the CDR3 is TGCAGTGCCCGGCATGGACAGGGTACGACACCCCTCCACTTT. Amino acids: CSARHGQGTTPLHF.

The chain employs TRBV10-3 and TRBJ2-5, with 8 nucleotides matching TRBD1. CDR1 and CDR2 from the germline V gene are ENHRY and SYGVKD. CDR3 length: 15 amino acids. V was pared by 10 bases and J by 5 bases, with 15 bases of the junction left unmatched. The DNA for the CDR3 is TGTGCCACCTTGGGGGCCCAGGGGGCAAGGGAGACCCAGTACTTC. It encodes CATLGAQGARETQYF.

This rearrangement joins TRBV7-2 to TRBJ2-3, with a tentative D call TRBD2 (7 bases). Germline assignment: CDR1 SGHTA and CDR2 FQGNSA. The V end was cut by 1 base, the J end by 2 bases, with 13 bases between. This CDR3 has 16 amino acids. DNA for the CDR3: TGTGCCAGCAGCTTAGTTATGGGGGGGGCCACAGATACGCAGTATTTT. As protein: CASSLVMGGATDTQYF.

Many counts were recorded for this clonotype. Mismatch with germline at one junction end may stem from a read error. This rearrangement joins TRBV12-3 or TRBV12-4 to TRBJ2-1, with TRBD2 matching over 7 bases. The CDR3 length is 13 residues. The CDR3 loop reads CASRLAGLNEQFF. The CDR3 region has the DNA TGTGCCAGCCGTTTAGCGGGCCTCAATGAGCAGTTCTTC.

The chain has TRBV4-3 and TRBJ2-7, with D tentatively TRBD2 (5 bases). The CDR3 consists of 14 residues. The germline gives CDR1 LGHNA, CDR2 YSLEER. Trimming cost V 6 bases and J 2 bases, with 14 bases left between them. The CDR3, as DNA: TGCGCCAGCAGTCCAACGGGATTCACCTACGAGCAGTACTTC. Encoded protein: CASSPTGFTYEQYF.

The chain joins TRBV28 to TRBJ2-7; D possibly matches TRBD1 or TRBD2 (5 bases each). The CDR3 contains 14 residues. CDR1 and CDR2 from the germline V gene are MDHEN and SYDVKM. V lost 8 bases and J lost 5, with 19 bases in between. CDR3 protein: CASVSPRGNNEQYF. The CDR3, as DNA: TGTGCCAGCGTATCCCCGAGGGGAAATAACGAGCAGTACTTC. The variable domain in full, completed from reference TRBV28 and TRBJ2-7, reads DVKVTQSSRYLVKRTGEKVFLECVQDMDHENMFWYRQDPGLGLRLIYFSYDVKMKEKGDIPEGYSVSREKKERFSLILESASTNQTSMYLCASVSPRGNNEQYFGPGTRLTVT.

The chain carries TRBV2 and TRBJ2-4, with 7 bases that match TRBD1. V lost 3 bases to trimming and J lost 0 bases; unmatched junction nucleotides: 5. This CDR3 spans 16 amino acids. The V gene's germline CDR1 is SNHLY and CDR2 FYNNEI. The CDR3 DNA reads TGTGCCAGCAGTGAGCTATGGGACAGAGCCAAAAACATTCAGTACTTC. Translated: CASSELWDRAKNIQYF.

The chain joins TRBV6-2 or TRBV6-3 to TRBJ2-1, with 8 bases matching TRBD2. Germline V gene lookup returns CDR1 MNHEY and CDR2 SVGEGT. There are 12 residues in the CDR3. With V trimmed by 2 bases and J by 13 bases, 4 bases remained unmatched. This CDR3 is CASSYVAGSQFF. The CDR3 coding sequence is TGTGCCAGCAGTTACGTAGCGGGAAGCCAGTTCTTC.

A few counts support this clonotype. J is TRBJ2-2 and V is TRBV15; possibly TRBD2 for D (6 bases). Trimming pared 1 base from V and 4 bases from J, leaving 19 bases between. The CDR3 covers 18 residues. The germline V gene encodes CDR1 LNHNV and CDR2 YYDKDF (reference sequence). The CDR3 is CATSRGGVLTRGTGELFF. CDR3 coding DNA: TGTGCCACCAGCAGAGGGGGGGTCCTAACCCGCGGCACCGGGGAGCTGTTTTTT.

This clonotype came up many times. This CDR3 is CASSLLGLAGSYEQYF. The CDR3 nucleotides read TGTGCCAGCAGCCTCCTTGGACTAGCGGGGTCCTACGAGCAGTACTTC. V usage is TRBV27 and J usage is TRBJ2-7; 12 nucleotides match TRBD2. This CDR3 comprises 16 residues. J was trimmed by 1 base and V by 6 bases; bases with no gene match: 7. Germline lookup yields CDR1 MNHEY and CDR2 SMNVEV (reference sequence).

The gene calls are TRBV18 and TRBJ2-1; TRBD2 agrees at 12 bases. The CDR3 runs to 14 residues. V lost 3 bases, J lost 13 bases, and 7 bases stayed unmatched. CDR1 and CDR2 from the germline V gene are KGHSH and LQKENI. For the CDR3, the DNA is TGTGCCAGCTCACCGCCGGGACTAGCGGGTCCACAGTTCTTC. This gives the protein CASSPPGLAGPQFF.

This clonotype was picked up a small number of times. V usage is TRBV29-1 and J usage is TRBJ2-1, with TRBD2 matching over 14 bases. The CDR3 is made up of 17 amino acids. Germline V gives CDR1 SQVTM, CDR2 ANQGSEA. V dropped 0 bases and J dropped 6; count of bases not matched to a gene: 7. The CDR3 coding sequence is TGCAGCGTTGAAGATATGGGACTAGCGGGGGAGGCCAATGAGCAGTTCTTC. Its protein is CSVEDMGLAGEANEQFF.

This clonotype was seen once. The chain employs TRBV10-3 and TRBJ2-7, with a possible D match to TRBD1 (6 bases). Germline CDR1 ENHRY, CDR2 SYGVKD. V lost 4 bases, J lost 2 bases, and 9 bases lay in between. The CDR3 totals 13 residues. The CDR3 is CAISVDRTYEQYF. The DNA of the CDR3 is TGTGCCATCAGTGTGGACAGAACCTACGAGCAGTACTTC.

This chain connects TRBV7-8 to TRBJ2-2, with D possibly being TRBD2 (5 bases). Germline V gene data show CDR1 as SGHVS and CDR2 as FQNEAQ. V gave up 1 base and J gave up 7 bases, with 13 bases separating them. The CDR3 is 15 residues long. The CDR3 sequence is CASSLGRGLGGELFF. The CDR3 DNA is TGTGCCAGCAGCTTAGGTCGCGGGTTGGGCGGGGAGCTGTTTTTT.

This clonotype showed up just a few times. The chain has TRBV18 and TRBJ2-1, with 11 bases identical to TRBD2. The CDR3 loop spans 17 amino acids. CDR1 and CDR2 from the germline V gene are KGHSH and LQKENI. The trim removed 5 bases at V and 3 bases at J, leaving 9 bases unmatched. CDR3 amino acids: CASSSLTSGDRYNEQFF. The CDR3 coding sequence is TGTGCCAGCTCATCACTGACTAGCGGGGACCGCTACAATGAGCAGTTCTTC.

The table lists this clonotype with many counts. This chain links TRBV6-5 with TRBJ2-2; TRBD1 matches at 7 bases. The V gene's germline CDR1 is MNHEY and CDR2 SVGAGI. This CDR3 spans 16 amino acids. J gave up 6 bases and V 5 bases, and 12 bases lay outside the gene matches. CDR3 region: CASSLLGQPDPGELFF. Here the CDR3 DNA reads TGTGCCAGCAGTCTACTGGGACAGCCGGATCCCGGGGAGCTGTTTTTT.

In DNA form, the CDR3 reads TGTGCCAGCGGGGGGGGGGCAAGGATAGAGCCCCAGCATTTT. This gives the protein CASGGGARIEPQHF. The V gene is TRBV12-3 or TRBV12-4, the J gene TRBJ1-5; possibly TRBD1 for D (6 bases). Trimming shortened V by 8 bases and J by 8 bases, and 19 bases separated the two germline ends. This CDR3 has 14 amino acids.

This clonotype appeared many times. The chain links TRBV18 to TRBJ1-3; weak D call: TRBD1 (6 bases). Germline CDR1 and CDR2: KGHSH and LQKENI. The CDR3 is made up of 17 amino acids. The V and J ends lost 0 bases and 2 bases respectively, with 14 bases between them. Written as DNA, the CDR3 is TGTGCCAGCTCACCACCTGGGGGGGCGCCGACTGGAAACACCATATATTTT. Protein product: CASSPPGGAPTGNTIYF. The full variable domain, its missing parts supplied by reference TRBV18 and TRBJ1-3, is NAGVMQNPRHLVRRRGQEARLRCSPMKGHSHVYWYRQLPEEGLKFMVYLQKENIIDESGMPKERFSAEFPKEGPSILRIQQVVRGDSAAYFCASSPPGGAPTGNTIYFGEGSWLTVV.

This chain joins TRBV7-6 and TRBJ2-7; tentatively, D is TRBD1 (6 bases). The V gene lost 5 bases and the J gene lost 7 bases, with 18 bases spanning the gap. Germline CDR1 is SGHVS and CDR2 is FNYEAQ. The CDR3 length is 14 residues. The CDR3 DNA sequence: TGTGCCAGCAGCCTGGGACATGCTTCAAGTGAGCAGTACTTC. It translates to CASSLGHASSEQYF. The full variable domain, with the rest looked up from reference TRBV7-6 and TRBJ2-7, is GAGVSQSPRYKVTKRGQDVALRCDPISGHVSLYWYRQALGQGPEFLTYFNYEAQQDKSGLPNDRFSAERPEGSISTLTIQRTEQRDSAMYRCASSLGHASSEQYFGPGTRLTVT.

This clonotype was seen a few times. The chain recombines TRBV5-4 with TRBJ2-7; 7 bases agree with TRBD1. Looked up from germline, CDR1 is SGHNT and CDR2 is YYREEE (reference sequence). The V segment lost 4 bases and the J segment 2 bases; nucleotides outside the gene matches: 9. This CDR3 has 15 residues. The CDR3 here is CASSLPGQTAYEQYF. The CDR3, as DNA: TGTGCCAGCAGCCTACCGGGACAGACCGCCTACGAGCAGTACTTC.

The J gene is TRBJ2-3, the V gene TRBV4-1, with D perhaps matching TRBD2 (6 bases). CDR3 length: 15 amino acids. V was trimmed by 1 base and J by 3 bases, leaving 11 bases between them. The germline V gene has CDR1 MGHRA and CDR2 YSYEKL. Here the CDR3 DNA reads TGCGCCAGCAGCCAAGGGGTTGGGACTACAGATACGCAGTATTTT. Its protein product is CASSQGVGTTDTQYF.

There are many counts of this clonotype. The V call is TRBV6-5, the J call TRBJ1-1; D ambiguous. The V gene lost 5 bases and the J gene lost 5 bases, with 12 bases spanning the gap. This CDR3 spans 13 amino acids. Per germline, CDR1 MNHEY and CDR2 SVGAGI. CDR3 bases: TGTGCCAGCAGTACGGGTCCAAGGACTGAAGCTTTCTTT. This gives the protein CASSTGPRTEAFF.

This clonotype was counted a few times. This chain joins TRBV10-2 and TRBJ2-5; a possible D gene is TRBD1 (6 bases). The CDR3 spans 14 residues. Between the trimmed V and J ends, which lost 4 bases and 5 bases, there was a span of 14 bases. Germline V gene lookup returns CDR1 WSHSY and CDR2 SAAADI. The CDR3 DNA reads TGCGCCAGCAGTGTAGCCAGCCAGGGGGAGACCCAGTACTTC. Translation: CASSVASQGETQYF.